Following are 15 T cell receptor beta chains from one sample sequenced in a study of blood T cell repertoires in COVID-19. Data came from immunoSEQ multiplex PCR; TCRdb stores just in-frame clones and leaves some out. This table holds under 95,000 clones, 65% to 85% found once. Material: peripheral blood. Source of these receptors: an elderly woman with active or convalescent COVID-19.

The J gene is TRBJ2-7, the V gene TRBV27; D call uncertain. The CDR3 loop spans 11 amino acids. Germline values: CDR1 MNHEY, CDR2 SMNVEV (reference sequence). V was cut by 5 bases and J by 1 base, with 3 bases left in between. The CDR3 is CASSTSYEQYF. In DNA form, the CDR3 reads TGTGCCAGCAGTACTTCCTACGAGCAGTACTTC.

This clone was counted a few times. The V call is TRBV5-1, the J call TRBJ2-7, with 7 bases lining up with TRBD1. Germline CDR1 is SGHRS and CDR2 is YFSETQ. CDR3 size: 16 residues. Trimming cost V 3 bases and J 10 bases; bases outside gene matches: 19. The CDR3 spells CASSSPLPGQPSPQYF. The CDR3 nucleotides are TGCGCCAGCAGCTCCCCGTTACCGGGACAGCCCTCACCTCAGTACTTC.

This rearrangement joins TRBV5-1 to TRBJ2-3; TRBD2 is a possible D gene (5 bases). The CDR3 consists of 17 residues. From germline, CDR1 is SGHRS and CDR2 YFSETQ. With 0 bases removed from V and 0 bases from J, the gap between germline ends came to 14 bases. CDR3 loop: CASSLGNGVPSTDTQYF. For the CDR3, the DNA is TGCGCCAGCAGCTTGGGTAACGGGGTTCCTAGCACAGATACGCAGTATTTT.

This clone occurred once. This chain links TRBV7-6 with TRBJ1-1; 9 bases line up with TRBD1. J was trimmed by 6 bases and V by 7 bases; bases with no gene match: 15. Germline CDR1 and CDR2: SGHVS and FNYEAQ. This CDR3 has 16 amino acids. The DNA of the CDR3 is TGTGCCAGCACCCTTACGAGGGACAGGGAAATATCTGAAGCTTTCTTT. It specifies CASTLTRDREISEAFF.

The chain couples TRBV6-5 to TRBJ2-1; D might be TRBD1 (6 bases). Germline-derived CDR1 and CDR2 are MNHEY and SVGAGI. V was pared by 6 bases and J by 0 bases, with 12 bases between. CDR3 length: 15 amino acids. DNA of the CDR3: TGTGCCAGCAGGGCACAGGGATTCTCCTACAATGAGCAGTTCTTC. This translates into CASRAQGFSYNEQFF.

This clone was recorded once. The rearrangement uses TRBV4-2 and TRBJ1-1; D remains ambiguous. The V gene's germline CDR1 is LGHNA and CDR2 YNFKEQ. V was pared by 3 bases and J by 1 base, with 6 bases between. The CDR3 extends over 13 amino acids. The CDR3 spells CASSQSGNTEAFF. The CDR3 coding sequence is TGTGCCAGCAGCCAGTCCGGGAACACTGAAGCTTTCTTT.

This clone was found once. The chain employs TRBV28 and TRBJ1-6; D possibly corresponds to TRBD1 (5 bases). Trimming pared 6 bases from V and 10 bases from J, leaving 16 bases between. Germline-derived CDR1 and CDR2 are MDHEN and SYDVKM. CDR3 length equals 14 residues. Written as DNA, the CDR3 is TGTGCCAGCAGCCAAAGCTGGGGCCCGTCACCCCTCCACTTT. It translates to CASSQSWGPSPLHF.

The V call is TRBV12-3 or TRBV12-4, the J call TRBJ1-2, with D possibly TRBD1 on 5 matching bases. Trimming removed 8 bases at V and 8 bases at J, with 15 bases between. The length of the CDR3 is 12 residues. The CDR3 DNA reads as TGTGCCAGCTACAACGGGCGGGGCGGCTACACCTTC. Translation: CASYNGRGGYTF.

The rearrangement uses TRBV6-6 and TRBJ1-5, with TRBD1 as a possible D gene (5 bases). CDR1 and CDR2 (germline): MNHNY, SVGAGI (reference sequence). The CDR3 contains 16 residues. The V end lost 0 bases, the J end lost 4 bases, and 13 bases lay between the germline ends. The CDR3 nucleotides read TGTGCCAGCAGTTACTCGGGGGGGACGGGGAATCAGCCCCAGCATTTT. It specifies CASSYSGGTGNQPQHF.

This chain joins TRBV20-1 and TRBJ1-5; a weak D match, TRBD1 (6 bases). V lost 3 bases and J 4 bases, leaving 13 bases between the germline ends. Germline CDR1 and CDR2: DFQATT and SNEGSKA (reference sequence). The CDR3 sequence is 14 residues long. The CDR3 bases are TGCAGTGCTAGTTCAGGGGAAGGGAATCAGCCCCAGCATTTT. Amino acid sequence: CSASSGEGNQPQHF.

This chain links TRBV7-2 with TRBJ2-1, with 9 bases that match TRBD2. The CDR3 has 16 amino acids. The V and J ends lost 3 bases and 8 bases, in that order; junction bases with no gene match: 11. Per the germline V gene, CDR1 is SGHTA and CDR2 is FQGNSA. CDR3 nucleotides: TGTGCCAGCAGCTTCGGCTCCGGGACTAGCTATTATGAGCAGTTCTTC. This codes for CASSFGSGTSYYEQFF.

CDR3 sequence: CASSPDRVGGYTF. The CDR3 DNA is TGTGCCAGCTCACCGGACAGGGTGGGTGGCTACACCTTC. This rearrangement joins TRBV18 to TRBJ1-2; TRBD1 aligns across 8 bases. There are 13 residues in the CDR3. V lost 3 bases, J lost 7 bases, and 4 bases stayed unmatched. Per the germline V gene, CDR1 is KGHSH and CDR2 is LQKENI.

V gene TRBV12-3 or TRBV12-4 combines with J gene TRBJ1-1, with D perhaps TRBD1 (6 bases). V was cut by 6 bases and J by 4 bases, with 9 bases left in between. The CDR3 sequence is 12 residues long. CDR3 sequence: CASSLRGTEAFF. CDR3 DNA: TGTGCCAGCAGCCTCAGGGGCACTGAAGCTTTCTTT.

The V call is TRBV11-3, the J call TRBJ2-1; D is perhaps TRBD2 (5 bases). Trimming pared 4 bases from V and 10 bases from J, leaving 11 bases between. This CDR3 has 12 amino acids. The germline CDR1 and CDR2 sequences are SGHNT and YENEEA. Here the CDR3 reads CASSSSLREQFF. The CDR3 DNA sequence: TGTGCCAGCAGCTCTAGCCTCCGGGAGCAGTTCTTC.

The genes are TRBV2 and TRBJ2-2, with 11 nucleotides matching TRBD1. Germline V lookup: CDR1 SNHLY, CDR2 FYNNEI. V dropped 5 bases and J dropped 5; count of bases not matched to a gene: 1. The CDR3 runs 14 residues. The CDR3 region is CASSRDRGTGELFF. The CDR3 coding sequence is TGTGCCAGCAGTAGGGACAGGGGGACCGGGGAGCTGTTTTTT. Complete variable domain (other parts from reference TRBV2 and TRBJ2-2): EPEVTQTPSHQVTQMGQEVILRCVPISNHLYFYWYRQILGQKVEFLVSFYNNEISEKSEIFDDQFSVERPDGSNFTLKIRSTKLEDSAMYFCASSRDRGTGELFFGEGSRLTVL.